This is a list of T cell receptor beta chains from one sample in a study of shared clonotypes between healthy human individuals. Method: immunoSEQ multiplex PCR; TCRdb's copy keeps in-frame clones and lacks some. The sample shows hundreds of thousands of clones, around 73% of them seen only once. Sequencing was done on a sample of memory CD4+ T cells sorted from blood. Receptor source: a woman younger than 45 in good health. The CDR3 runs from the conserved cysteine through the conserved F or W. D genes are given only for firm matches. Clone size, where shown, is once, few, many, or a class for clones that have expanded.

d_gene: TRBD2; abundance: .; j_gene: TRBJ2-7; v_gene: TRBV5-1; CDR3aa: CASSFNGLAVEQYF; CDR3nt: TGCGCCAGCAGCTTCAACGGACTAGCGGTCGAGCAGTACTTC
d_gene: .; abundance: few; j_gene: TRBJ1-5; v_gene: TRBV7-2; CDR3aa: CASSLHAGTNQPQHF; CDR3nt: TGTGCCAGCAGCTTACATGCAGGGACCAATCAGCCCCAGCATTTT
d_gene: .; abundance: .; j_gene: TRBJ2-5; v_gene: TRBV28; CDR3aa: CASSLFMRAGETQYF; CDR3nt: TGTGCCAGCAGTTTATTTATGCGGGCTGGTGAGACCCAGTACTTC
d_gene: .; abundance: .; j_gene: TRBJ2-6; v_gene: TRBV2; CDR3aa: CASTRMFPSGANVLTF; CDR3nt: TGTGCCAGCACCCGCATGTTCCCCTCTGGGGCCAACGTCCTGACTTTC
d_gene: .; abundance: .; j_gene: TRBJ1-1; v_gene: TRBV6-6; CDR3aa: CASRTRGPKMNTEAFF; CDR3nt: TGTGCCAGCAGGACCAGGGGCCCCAAAATGAACACTGAAGCTTTCTTT
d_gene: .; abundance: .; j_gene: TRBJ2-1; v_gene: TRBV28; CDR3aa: CASSSHLVHTSSYNEQFF; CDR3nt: TGTGCCAGCAGTTCCCACCTTGTGCACACATCTAGCTACAATGAGCAGTTCTTC
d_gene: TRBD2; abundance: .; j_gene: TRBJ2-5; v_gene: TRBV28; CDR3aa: CASSWTSGSEETQYF; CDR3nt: TGTGCCAGCAGTTGGACTAGCGGGAGTGAAGAGACCCAGTACTTC
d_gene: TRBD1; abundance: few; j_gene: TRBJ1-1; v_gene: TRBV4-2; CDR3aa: CASSQDGGTGGNEAFF; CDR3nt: TGTGCCAGCAGCCAAGACGGTGGGACAGGGGGCAATGAAGCTTTCTTT
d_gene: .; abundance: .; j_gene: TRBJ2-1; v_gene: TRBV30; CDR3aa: CAWSSVFSEQFF; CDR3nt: TGTGCCTGGAGTTCGGTATTCAGTGAGCAGTTCTTC
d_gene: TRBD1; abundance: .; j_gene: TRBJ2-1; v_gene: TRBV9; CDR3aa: CASSVAVGGRGTGKNEQFF; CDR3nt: TGTGCCAGCAGCGTAGCTGTAGGAGGGCGAGGGACAGGGAAAAATGAGCAGTTCTTC
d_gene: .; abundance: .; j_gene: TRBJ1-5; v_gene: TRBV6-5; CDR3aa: CASSPQGNQPQHF; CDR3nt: TGTGCCAGCAGCCCCCAGGGGAATCAGCCCCAGCATTTT
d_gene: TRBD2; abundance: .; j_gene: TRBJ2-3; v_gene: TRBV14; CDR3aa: CASSQVQREIFTDTQYF; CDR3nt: TGTGCCAGCAGCCAAGTACAGCGGGAGATCTTCACAGATACGCAGTATTTT
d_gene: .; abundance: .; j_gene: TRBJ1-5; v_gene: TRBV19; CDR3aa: CASSIDGGRPQHF; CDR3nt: TGTGCCAGTAGTATCGATGGGGGGCGGCCCCAGCATTTT
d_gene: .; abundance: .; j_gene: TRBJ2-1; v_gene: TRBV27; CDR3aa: CASSLSLGGRSYNEQFF; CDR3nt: TGTGCCAGCAGTTTATCCCTAGGGGGAAGGTCCTACAATGAGCAGTTCTTC
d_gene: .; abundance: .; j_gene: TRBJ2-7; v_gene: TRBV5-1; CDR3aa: CASSPLGGSYEQYF; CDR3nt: TGCGCCAGCAGCCCGTTAGGGGGCTCCTACGAGCAGTACTTC
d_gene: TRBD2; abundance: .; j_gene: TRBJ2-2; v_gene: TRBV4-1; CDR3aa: CASSQDRLARTGELFF; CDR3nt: TGCGCCAGCAGCCAAGACCGACTAGCTAGAACCGGGGAGCTGTTTTTT
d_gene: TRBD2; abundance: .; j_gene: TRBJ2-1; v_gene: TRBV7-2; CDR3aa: CASSLSSGSSSEQFF; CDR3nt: TGTGCCAGCAGCTTATCTAGCGGGAGTTCAAGTGAGCAGTTCTTC
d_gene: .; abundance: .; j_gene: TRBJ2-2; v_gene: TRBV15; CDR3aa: CATSRYGSGMYTGELFF; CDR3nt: TGTGCCACCAGCAGATACGGTTCGGGGATGTACACCGGGGAGCTGTTTTTT
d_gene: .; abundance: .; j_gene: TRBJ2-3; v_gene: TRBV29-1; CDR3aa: CSVDLAADTQYF; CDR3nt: TGCAGCGTTGATCTTGCGGCAGATACGCAGTATTTT
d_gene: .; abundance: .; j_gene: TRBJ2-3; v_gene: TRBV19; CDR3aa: CASKEGVSPSTDTQYF; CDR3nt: TGTGCCAGCAAGGAGGGGGTTTCTCCTAGCACAGATACGCAGTATTTT
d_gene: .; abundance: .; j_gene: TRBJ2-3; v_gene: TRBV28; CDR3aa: CASRQTSTDTQYF; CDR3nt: TGTGCCAGCAGGCAGACTAGCACAGATACGCAGTATTTT
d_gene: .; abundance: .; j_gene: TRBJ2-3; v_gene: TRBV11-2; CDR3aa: CASSYTYGGDTQYF; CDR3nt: TGTGCCAGCAGCTACACATACGGAGGGGATACGCAGTATTTT
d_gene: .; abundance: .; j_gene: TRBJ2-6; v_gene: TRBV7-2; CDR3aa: CASSFKAGANVLTF; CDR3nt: TGTGCCAGCAGCTTCAAGGCTGGGGCCAACGTCCTGACTTTC
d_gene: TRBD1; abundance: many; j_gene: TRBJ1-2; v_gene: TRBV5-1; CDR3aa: CASSRQGIGGYTF; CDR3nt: TGCGCCAGCAGCCGACAGGGGATAGGCGGCTACACCTTC
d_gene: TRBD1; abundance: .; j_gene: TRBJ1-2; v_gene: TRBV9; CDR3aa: CASSVERQGGYTF; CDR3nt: TGTGCCAGCAGCGTAGAAAGACAGGGGGGCTACACCTTC
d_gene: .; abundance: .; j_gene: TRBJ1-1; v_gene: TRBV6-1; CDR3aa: CASRSDAGRTEAFF; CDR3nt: TGTGCCAGCAGAAGTGATGCAGGGCGAACTGAAGCTTTCTTT
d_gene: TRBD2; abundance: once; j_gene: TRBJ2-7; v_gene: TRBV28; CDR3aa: CASSFRLGTSGTSYEQYF; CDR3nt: TGTGCCAGCAGTTTCCGACTTGGGACTAGCGGGACCTCCTACGAGCAGTACTTC
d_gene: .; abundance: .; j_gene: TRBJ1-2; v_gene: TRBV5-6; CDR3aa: CASSFFADGYTF; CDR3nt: TGTGCCAGCAGCTTTTTCGCTGATGGCTACACCTTC
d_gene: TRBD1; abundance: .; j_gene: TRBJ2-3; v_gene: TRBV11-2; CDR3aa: CASSQTTGDTDTQYF; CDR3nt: TGTGCCAGCAGCCAGACTACAGGGGACACAGATACGCAGTATTTT
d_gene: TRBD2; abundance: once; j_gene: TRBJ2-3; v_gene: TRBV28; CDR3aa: CASSGTSGSDTQYF; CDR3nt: TGTGCCAGCAGTGGGACTAGCGGGAGTGATACGCAGTATTTT
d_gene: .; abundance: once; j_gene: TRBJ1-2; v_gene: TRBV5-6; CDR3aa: CAGSDRQRFYGYTF; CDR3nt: TGTGCCGGATCAGACAGGCAAAGATTCTATGGCTACACCTTC
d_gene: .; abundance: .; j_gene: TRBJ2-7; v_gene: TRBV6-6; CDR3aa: CASSYSGTGTTEQYF; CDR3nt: TGTGCCAGCAGTTACTCAGGGACTGGTACAACGGAGCAGTACTTC
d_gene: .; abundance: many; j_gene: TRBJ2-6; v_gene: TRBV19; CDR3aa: CASSNLRGTAGVTSGANVLTF; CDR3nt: TGTGCCAGTAGTAACCTAAGAGGCACAGCGGGCGTAACCTCTGGGGCCAACGTCCTGACTTTC
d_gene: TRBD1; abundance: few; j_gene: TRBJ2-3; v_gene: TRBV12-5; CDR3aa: CASGPGTVTDTQYF; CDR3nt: TGTGCTAGTGGCCCCGGGACAGTTACAGATACGCAGTATTTT
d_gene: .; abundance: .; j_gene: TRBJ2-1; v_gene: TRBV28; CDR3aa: CASSSGEQFF; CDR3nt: TGTGCCAGCAGTTCCGGCGAGCAGTTCTTC
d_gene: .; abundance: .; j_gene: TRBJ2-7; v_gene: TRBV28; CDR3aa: CASRIGTDQPYEQYF; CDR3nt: TGTGCCAGCAGAATTGGGACTGACCAACCCTACGAGCAGTACTTC